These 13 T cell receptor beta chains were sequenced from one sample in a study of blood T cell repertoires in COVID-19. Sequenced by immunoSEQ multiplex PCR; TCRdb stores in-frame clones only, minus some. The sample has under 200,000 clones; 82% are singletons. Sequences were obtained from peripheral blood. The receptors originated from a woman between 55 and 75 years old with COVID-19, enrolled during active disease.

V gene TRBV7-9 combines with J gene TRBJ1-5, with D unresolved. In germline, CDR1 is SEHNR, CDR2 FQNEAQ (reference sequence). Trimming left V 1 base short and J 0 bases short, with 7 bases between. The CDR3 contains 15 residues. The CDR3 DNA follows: TGTGCCAGCAGCTTAGGAGGGCTTAGCAATCAGCCCCAGCATTTT. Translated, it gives CASSLGGLSNQPQHF.

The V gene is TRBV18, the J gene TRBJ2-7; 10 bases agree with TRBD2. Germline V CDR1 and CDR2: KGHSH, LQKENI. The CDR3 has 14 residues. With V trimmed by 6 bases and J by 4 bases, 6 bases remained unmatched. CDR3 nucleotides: TGTGCCAGCTCTCCCGGGACTAGCGCTTACGAGCAGTACTTC. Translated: CASSPGTSAYEQYF.

DNA for the CDR3: TGTGCCAGCAGCGTCGCCTCGACAGGGTCCAATCAGCCCCAGCATTTT. Its translation: CASSVASTGSNQPQHF. V usage is TRBV28 and J usage is TRBJ1-5, with TRBD1 identical over 7 bases. This CDR3 spans 16 amino acids. CDR1 is MDHEN and CDR2 is SYDVKM in the germline V gene. V lost 6 bases to trimming and J lost 3 bases; unmatched junction nucleotides: 11.

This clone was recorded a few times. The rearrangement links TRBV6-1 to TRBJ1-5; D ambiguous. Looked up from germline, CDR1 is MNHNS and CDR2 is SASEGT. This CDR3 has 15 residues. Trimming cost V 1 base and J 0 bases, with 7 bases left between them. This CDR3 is CASSEVAVSNQPQHF. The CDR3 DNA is TGTGCCAGCAGTGAAGTAGCAGTTAGCAATCAGCCCCAGCATTTT.

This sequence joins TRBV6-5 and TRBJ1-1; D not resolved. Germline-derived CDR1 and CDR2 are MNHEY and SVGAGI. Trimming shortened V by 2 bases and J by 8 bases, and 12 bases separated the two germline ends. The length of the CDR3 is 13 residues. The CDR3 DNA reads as TGTGCCAGCAGTTACACTACCTTCCCCGAAGCTTTCTTT. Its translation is CASSYTTFPEAFF.

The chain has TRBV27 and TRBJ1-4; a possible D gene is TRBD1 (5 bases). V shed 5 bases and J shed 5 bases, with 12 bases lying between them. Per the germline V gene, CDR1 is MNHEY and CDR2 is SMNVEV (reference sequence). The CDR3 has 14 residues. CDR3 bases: TGTGCCAGCAGTGCGACAGCGCTAAATGAAAAACTGTTTTTT. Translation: CASSATALNEKLFF.

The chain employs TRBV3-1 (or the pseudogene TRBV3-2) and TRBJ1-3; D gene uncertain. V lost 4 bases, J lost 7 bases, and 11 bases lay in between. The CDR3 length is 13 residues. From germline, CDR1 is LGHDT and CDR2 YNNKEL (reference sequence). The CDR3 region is CASSLQEANTIYF. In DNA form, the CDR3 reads TGTGCCAGCAGCCTCCAGGAGGCGAACACCATATATTTT.

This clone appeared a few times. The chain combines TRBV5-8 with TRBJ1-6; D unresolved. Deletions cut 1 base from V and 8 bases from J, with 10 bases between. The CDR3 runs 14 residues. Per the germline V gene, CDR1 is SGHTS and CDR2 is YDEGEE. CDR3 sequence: CASSLIARDSPLHF. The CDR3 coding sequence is TGTGCCAGCAGCTTGATCGCCCGCGATTCACCCCTCCACTTT.

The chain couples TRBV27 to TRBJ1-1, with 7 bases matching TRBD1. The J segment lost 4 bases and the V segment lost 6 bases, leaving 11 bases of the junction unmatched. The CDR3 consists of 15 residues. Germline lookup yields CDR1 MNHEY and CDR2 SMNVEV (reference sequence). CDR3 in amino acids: CASRPQDRSRTEAFF. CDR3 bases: TGTGCCAGCAGACCCCAGGACAGGAGTCGCACTGAAGCTTTCTTT.

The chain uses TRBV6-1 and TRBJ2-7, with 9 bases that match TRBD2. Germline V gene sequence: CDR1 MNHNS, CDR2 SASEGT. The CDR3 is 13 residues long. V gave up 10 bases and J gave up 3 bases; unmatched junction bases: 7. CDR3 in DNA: TGTGCCACCTCACTAGCGGGTTACTACGAGCAGTACTTC. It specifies CATSLAGYYEQYF.

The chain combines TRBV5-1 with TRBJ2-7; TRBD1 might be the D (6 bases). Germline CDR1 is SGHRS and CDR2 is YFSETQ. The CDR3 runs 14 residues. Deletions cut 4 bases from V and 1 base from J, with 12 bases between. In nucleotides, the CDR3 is TGCGCCAGCAGCCCCCGGACAGCGTCCTACGAGCAGTACTTC. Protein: CASSPRTASYEQYF. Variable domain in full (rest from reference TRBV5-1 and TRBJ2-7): KAGVTQTPRYLIKTRGQQVTLSCSPISGHRSVSWYQQTPGQGLQFLFEYFSETQRNKGNFPGRFSGRQFSNSRSEMNVSTLELGDSALYLCASSPRTASYEQYFGPGTRLTVT.

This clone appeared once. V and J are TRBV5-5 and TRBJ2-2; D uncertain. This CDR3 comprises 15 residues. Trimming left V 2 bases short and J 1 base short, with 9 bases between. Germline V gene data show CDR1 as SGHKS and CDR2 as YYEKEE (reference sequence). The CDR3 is CASSFSQQNTGELFF. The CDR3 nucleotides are TGTGCCAGCAGCTTTTCACAGCAGAACACCGGGGAGCTGTTTTTT.

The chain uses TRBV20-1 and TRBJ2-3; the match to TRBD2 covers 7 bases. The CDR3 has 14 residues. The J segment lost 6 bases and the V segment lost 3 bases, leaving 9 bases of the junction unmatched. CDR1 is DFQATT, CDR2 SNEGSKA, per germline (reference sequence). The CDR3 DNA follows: TGCAGTGCTAGTCTGCGACTAGCATCGGATACGCAGTATTTT. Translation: CSASLRLASDTQYF.